The 17 T cell receptor beta chains listed next were all sequenced from one sample in a study of shared clonotypes between healthy human individuals. Sequenced by immunoSEQ multiplex PCR; TCRdb stores in-frame clones only, minus some. This sample has nearly 500,000 clones, with approximately 80% found just once. Sequenced input: PBMCs. All receptors come from a middle-aged woman in good health. Some clones in this sample may be carry-over from other donors' samples.

The J gene is TRBJ2-7, the V gene TRBV30; the match to TRBD1 covers 8 bases. Trimming at V came to 4 bases and at J to 4 bases, leaving 9 bases not matched to a gene. CDR1 is GTSNPN and CDR2 is SVGIG in the germline V gene (reference sequence). This CDR3 has 14 residues. The CDR3 nucleotides read TGTGCCTGGACCCTCCCAGGGGGCAGTTACGAGCAGTACTTC. Amino acid sequence: CAWTLPGGSYEQYF.

This clone appeared once. The chain links TRBV5-1 to TRBJ2-1; unclear D gene. Germline V lookup: CDR1 SGHRS, CDR2 YFSETQ. The CDR3 is made up of 15 amino acids. Deletions cut 1 base from V and 2 bases from J, with 10 bases between. The CDR3 DNA reads as TGCGCCAGCAGCTTGTTCGGGCCGCCCTACAATGAGCAGTTCTTC. Amino acids: CASSLFGPPYNEQFF. Variable domain in full (rest from reference TRBV5-1 and TRBJ2-1): KAGVTQTPRYLIKTRGQQVTLSCSPISGHRSVSWYQQTPGQGLQFLFEYFSETQRNKGNFPGRFSGRQFSNSRSEMNVSTLELGDSALYLCASSLFGPPYNEQFFGPGTRLTVL.

A few counts support this clone. The gene calls are TRBV2 and TRBJ1-2; 10 bases align to TRBD1. CDR1 is SNHLY and CDR2 is FYNNEI in the germline V gene. The trim removed 8 bases at V and 7 bases at J, leaving 4 bases unmatched. This CDR3 has 12 amino acids. For the CDR3, the DNA is TGTGCCAGCGGGGACAGGGGCCGTGGCTACACCTTC. It translates to CASGDRGRGYTF.

The CDR3 DNA follows: TGTGCCAGTAGTATGGTCGGGGCCGCTTTGGGGGAGCAGTACTTC. Encoded protein: CASSMVGAALGEQYF. The chain employs TRBV19 and TRBJ2-7, with D perhaps being TRBD1 or TRBD2 (5 bases each). V was pared by 3 bases and J by 7 bases, with 19 bases between. The CDR3 sequence is 15 residues long. Germline CDR1 and CDR2: LNHDA and SQIVND (reference sequence).

The V gene is TRBV10-3, the J gene TRBJ1-2, with 7 bases that match TRBD1. Germline V lookup: CDR1 ENHRY, CDR2 SYGVKD. V lost 4 bases, J lost 4 bases, and 9 bases stayed unmatched. The CDR3 runs 15 residues. In DNA, the CDR3 is TGTGCCATCAGTGGCTCCGGGACAGACTCCTATGGCTACACCTTC. This codes for CAISGSGTDSYGYTF.

The chain has TRBV6-5 and TRBJ1-1; maybe TRBD1 (5 bases). CDR1 MNHEY and CDR2 SVGAGI come from the germline V gene. This CDR3 is built from 13 residues. The V end lost 0 bases, the J end lost 10 bases, and 12 bases lay between the germline ends. The CDR3 spells CASSYSGGVGAFF. DNA of the CDR3: TGTGCCAGCAGTTACTCAGGAGGGGTTGGAGCTTTCTTT.

This clone was found once. This chain links TRBV7-3 with TRBJ2-5; 7 bases are a match to TRBD2. The V segment lost 1 base and the J segment 9 bases; nucleotides outside the gene matches: 11. CDR1 and CDR2 (germline): SGHTA, FQGTGA. The CDR3 contains 15 residues. CDR3 sequence reads: CASSLSPGIAGAQYF. The CDR3 DNA reads TGTGCCAGCAGCTTAAGTCCGGGGATCGCGGGGGCCCAGTACTTC. The entire variable domain, with the rest obtained from reference TRBV7-3 and TRBJ2-5, is as follows: GAGVSQTPSNKVTEKGKYVELRCDPISGHTALYWYRQSLGQGPEFLIYFQGTGAADDSGLPNDRFFAVRPEGSVSTLKIQRTERGDSAVYLCASSLSPGIAGAQYFGPGTRLLVL.

The chain has TRBV4-1 and TRBJ1-4; no clear D gene. The germline V gene has CDR1 MGHRA and CDR2 YSYEKL. Trimming shortened V by 3 bases and J by 0 bases, and 11 bases separated the two germline ends. The CDR3 consists of 16 residues. The CDR3 sequence: CASSQISVATNEKLFF. In DNA, the CDR3 is TGCGCCAGCAGCCAGATCTCCGTCGCAACTAATGAAAAACTGTTTTTT.

Concerning this clone: The identical CDR3 is also encoded by other nucleotide sequences in the sample. The V call is TRBV9, the J call TRBJ2-5; D ambiguous. Germline assignment: CDR1 SGDLS and CDR2 YYNGEE. The CDR3 loop spans 13 amino acids. V lost 0 bases, J lost 2 bases, and 5 bases lay in between. The CDR3 region has the DNA TGTGCCAGCAGCGTAGCCTCTCAAGAGACCCAGTACTTC. Amino acids: CASSVASQETQYF.

The chain couples TRBV4-1 to TRBJ2-7; tentative D call: TRBD2 (6 bases). From germline, CDR1 is MGHRA and CDR2 YSYEKL. The CDR3 spans 15 residues. V dropped 0 bases and J dropped 6 bases, with 15 bases sitting between them. CDR3 protein: CASSQEIGSSGEQYF. CDR3 DNA sequence: TGCGCCAGCAGCCAAGAGATCGGGAGTTCCGGCGAGCAGTACTTC.

The sample holds many counts of this clone. The chain joins TRBV4-2 to TRBJ1-3; 8 bases align to TRBD1. V gave up 5 bases and J gave up 0 bases; unmatched junction bases: 6. The germline V gene has CDR1 LGHNA and CDR2 YNFKEQ. This CDR3 comprises 16 residues. CDR3 residues: CASSRWGQDSGNTIYF. CDR3 DNA: TGTGCCAGCAGCAGGTGGGGACAGGACTCTGGAAACACCATATATTTT.

The chain employs TRBV5-1 and TRBJ2-5, with a possible D match to TRBD1 (5 bases). V dropped 6 bases and J dropped 5 bases, with 14 bases sitting between them. Germline-derived CDR1 and CDR2 are SGHRS and YFSETQ. The CDR3 sequence is 13 residues long. CDR3 DNA sequence: TGCGCCAGCACACTTCAGGGCGATGAGACCCAGTACTTC. Its protein product is CASTLQGDETQYF.

The CDR3 DNA sequence: TGTGCCAGCAGCTTGCGAGGGACTAGCGATTACAATGAGCAGTTCTTC. It is translated as CASSLRGTSDYNEQFF. The chain couples TRBV11-2 to TRBJ2-1; 10 positions match TRBD2. Germline V gene sequence: CDR1 SGHAT, CDR2 FQNNGV. CDR3 length: 16 residues. The J segment lost 4 bases and the V segment lost 3 bases, leaving 6 bases of the junction unmatched.

This chain uses TRBV10-1 with TRBJ2-1, with D hard to call. With 10 bases removed from V and 8 bases from J, the gap between germline ends came to 9 bases. This CDR3 is built from 10 residues. Germline CDR1 WNHNN, CDR2 SYGVQD (reference sequence). The CDR3 is CAIRLYEQFF. In DNA, the CDR3 is TGCGCCATCCGACTCTATGAGCAGTTCTTC.

This chain connects TRBV7-3 to TRBJ2-7; the match to TRBD1 covers 9 bases. The germline V gene has CDR1 SGHTA and CDR2 FQGTGA. The CDR3 is made up of 11 amino acids. The J segment lost 11 bases and the V segment lost 5 bases, leaving 4 bases of the junction unmatched. CDR3 in amino acids: CASSQTGGEYF. The CDR3 DNA is TGTGCCAGCAGCCAAACAGGGGGCGAGTACTTC.

This rearrangement joins TRBV9 to TRBJ2-4; D gene ambiguous. Germline V CDR1 and CDR2: SGDLS, YYNGEE. The CDR3 contains 15 residues. V lost 0 bases to trimming and J lost 4 bases, with 11 bases between them. CDR3 residues: CASSVGPAHKNIQYF. CDR3 in DNA: TGTGCCAGCAGCGTAGGCCCAGCCCATAAAAACATTCAGTACTTC.

Here the CDR3 DNA reads TGTGCCAGCAGTGCCCTCGGGACTAGCGGGAGAGGACAGCAGTACTTC. This codes for CASSALGTSGRGQQYF. This sequence joins TRBV2 and TRBJ2-7; TRBD2 matches at 14 bases. This CDR3 comprises 16 residues. CDR1 and CDR2 from the germline V gene are SNHLY and FYNNEI. Germline trimming cut 4 bases from V and 8 bases from J; bases unmatched to any gene: 10.